Following are 17 T cell receptor beta chains from one sample sequenced in a study of blood T cell repertoires in COVID-19. The protocol was immunoSEQ multiplex PCR, while the TCRdb copy is restricted to in-frame clones and leaves out a portion. The profile covers 95,000 to 150,000 clones, with about 83% appearing a single time and roughly 3.9% taken by the ten largest. The sequenced sample consisted of PBMCs or T cells enriched from blood (not recorded which). The receptor source for this set is a woman aged 25 to 39 who had recovered from COVID-19.

This chain links TRBV12-3 or TRBV12-4 with TRBJ1-1; 7 positions match TRBD1. Trimming took 2 bases from V and 6 from J; bases not matched to a gene: 3. CDR3 size: 13 residues. The CDR3 region is CASSLRDSSEAFF. CDR3 nucleotides: TGTGCCAGCAGTTTACGGGACAGCTCTGAAGCTTTCTTT.

This rearrangement joins TRBV5-1 to TRBJ1-5, with a weak D call TRBD1 (6 bases). The V end lost 5 bases, the J end lost 2 bases, and 11 bases lay between the germline ends. CDR3 length: 14 residues. The germline CDR1 and CDR2 sequences are SGHRS and YFSETQ. The CDR3 DNA sequence: TGCGCCAGCAGTTCGACAGGCGGCAATCAGCCCCAGCATTTT. It yields the protein CASSSTGGNQPQHF.

The chain uses TRBV5-6 and TRBJ2-7; no firm D call. Germline CDR1 SGHDT, CDR2 YYEEEE. V lost 0 bases and J lost 2, with 6 bases in between. There are 13 residues in the CDR3. CDR3 in amino acids: CASSLGEAYEQYF. The CDR3, as DNA: TGTGCCAGCAGCTTGGGCGAGGCCTACGAGCAGTACTTC.

The CDR3 nucleotides read TGTGCCAGCAGCCCTAATACAGATACGCAGTATTTT. Protein: CASSPNTDTQYF. This chain uses TRBV3-1 (or the pseudogene TRBV3-2) with TRBJ2-3; D is unresolved. V was cut by 4 bases and J by 3 bases, with 5 bases left in between. Germline assignment: CDR1 LGHDT and CDR2 YNNKEL (reference sequence). This CDR3 is 12 amino acids long.

CDR3 loop: CASSSVGWGSEQYF. CDR3 sequence (DNA): TGTGCCAGTAGCAGCGTAGGATGGGGCTCCGAGCAGTACTTC. The chain joins TRBV19 to TRBJ2-7, with D possibly matching TRBD1 (5 bases). In germline, CDR1 is LNHDA, CDR2 SQIVND (reference sequence). The V gene lost 6 bases and the J gene lost 6 bases, with 18 bases spanning the gap. The CDR3 spans 14 residues.

This clone was counted a few times. The chain links TRBV20-1 to TRBJ2-5; 10 bases map to TRBD2. With V trimmed by 3 bases and J by 3 bases, 10 bases remained unmatched. This CDR3 has 16 residues. Germline-derived CDR1 and CDR2 are DFQATT and SNEGSKA (reference sequence). This CDR3 reads CSASKIGLAEEETQYF. The CDR3 DNA sequence: TGCAGTGCTAGTAAAATTGGACTAGCGGAGGAAGAGACCCAGTACTTC.

The rearrangement joins TRBV28 to TRBJ2-1; no clear D gene. CDR3 length equals 13 residues. The V end lost 6 bases, the J end lost 4 bases, and 10 bases lay between the germline ends. Per germline, CDR1 MDHEN and CDR2 SYDVKM. CDR3 in DNA: TGTGCCAGCAGCCAAAAACAGTACAATGAGCAGTTCTTC. Amino acid sequence: CASSQKQYNEQFF.

The chain joins TRBV6-6 to TRBJ2-7; 11 nucleotides align to TRBD2. This CDR3 is built from 15 residues. V trimming: 6 bases; J trimming: 4 bases; junction bases outside the gene matches: 8. Germline CDR1 reads MNHNY; CDR2 reads SVGAGI (reference sequence). DNA for the CDR3: TGTGCCAGCAGCCCTCTAGCGGGAGGAGGGTACGAGCAGTACTTC. Protein sequence: CASSPLAGGGYEQYF.

This chain links TRBV3-1 (or the pseudogene TRBV3-2) with TRBJ1-1, with a possible D match to TRBD1 (5 bases). Germline V gene sequence: CDR1 LGHDT, CDR2 YNNKEL (reference sequence). V was trimmed by 0 bases and J by 4 bases, leaving 9 bases between them. This CDR3 spans 14 amino acids. The CDR3, as DNA: TGTGCCAGCAGCCAAGACAGGGCCGGCACTGAAGCTTTCTTT. Translated: CASSQDRAGTEAFF.

This sequence joins TRBV27 and TRBJ2-3, with 11 nucleotides matching TRBD2. The CDR3 spans 16 residues. V was pared by 5 bases and J by 0 bases, with 4 bases of the junction left unmatched. Germline CDR1 and CDR2: MNHEY and SMNVEV (reference sequence). DNA for the CDR3: TGTGCCAGCAGTACACGGACTAGCGGGAGCACAGATACGCAGTATTTT. Protein: CASSTRTSGSTDTQYF.

The chain couples TRBV19 to TRBJ1-2, with 8 bases matching TRBD1. The CDR3 is made up of 14 amino acids. The J segment lost 4 bases and the V segment lost 9 bases, leaving 10 bases of the junction unmatched. Germline CDR1 is LNHDA and CDR2 is SQIVND (reference sequence). DNA of the CDR3: TGTGCCAGCGGATCCTGGGACAGGCTCTATGGCTACACCTTC. It yields the protein CASGSWDRLYGYTF.

V gene TRBV9 combines with J gene TRBJ1-2, with TRBD1 matching 8 bases. The V and J ends lost 0 bases and 8 bases, in that order; junction bases with no gene match: 6. Germline lookup yields CDR1 SGDLS and CDR2 YYNGEE. The CDR3 runs 14 residues. The CDR3 DNA reads as TGTGCCAGCAGCGTAGACAGGGGGGTGGGAGGCTACACCTTC. Amino acids: CASSVDRGVGGYTF. The variable domain in full, with the rest retrieved from reference TRBV9 and TRBJ1-2, is DSGVTQTPKHLITATGQRVTLRCSPRSGDLSVYWYQQSLDQGLQFLIQYYNGEERAKGNILERFSAQQFPDLHSELNLSSLELGDSALYFCASSVDRGVGGYTFGSGTRLTVV.

The CDR3 DNA reads TGTGCCAGCAGTGAAGCAGGATCGACTAGCGGAGCCCGTTACGAGCAGTACTTC. It specifies CASSEAGSTSGARYEQYF. V is TRBV2 and J is TRBJ2-7; TRBD2 aligns across 9 bases. Germline assignment: CDR1 SNHLY and CDR2 FYNNEI. The CDR3 is 18 amino acids. J gave up 4 bases and V 0 bases, and 13 bases lay outside the gene matches.

The gene calls are TRBV23-1 and TRBJ2-7; 9 nucleotides agree with TRBD1. TRBV23-1 is recorded as an ORF, its role being uncertain. Trimming at V came to 3 bases and at J to 4 bases, leaving 4 bases not matched to a gene. This CDR3 spans 14 amino acids. The CDR3: CASSHPGTGYEQYF. In DNA form, the CDR3 reads TGCGCCAGCAGTCATCCCGGGACAGGGTACGAGCAGTACTTC.

The V and J genes are TRBV7-9 and TRBJ2-1; perhaps TRBD1 as D (6 bases). CDR3 size: 18 residues. Looked up from germline, CDR1 is SEHNR and CDR2 is FQNEAQ (reference sequence). Deletions cut 4 bases from V and 5 bases from J, with 24 bases between. The CDR3 loop is CASSSTQPRTAEHNEQFF. The CDR3 nucleotides read TGTGCCAGCAGCTCCACTCAACCGCGGACAGCGGAACACAATGAGCAGTTCTTC.

The chain employs TRBV27 and TRBJ2-7; a possible D gene is TRBD1 (6 bases). V was cut by 4 bases and J by 4 bases, with 11 bases left in between. Germline loops: CDR1 MNHEY, CDR2 SMNVEV (reference sequence). This CDR3 is 13 amino acids long. The CDR3 is CASSSHRAYEQYF. As DNA, the CDR3 is TGTGCCAGCAGTTCCCACAGGGCTTACGAGCAGTACTTC.

V usage is TRBV15 and J usage is TRBJ2-5; no clear D. Trimming cost V 0 bases and J 0 bases, with 8 bases left between them. This CDR3 spans 15 amino acids. Germline CDR1 reads LNHNV; CDR2 reads YYDKDF (reference sequence). CDR3 nucleotide sequence: TGTGCCACCAGCAGAGATAGAGACAACCAAGAGACCCAGTACTTC. This sequence encodes CATSRDRDNQETQYF.